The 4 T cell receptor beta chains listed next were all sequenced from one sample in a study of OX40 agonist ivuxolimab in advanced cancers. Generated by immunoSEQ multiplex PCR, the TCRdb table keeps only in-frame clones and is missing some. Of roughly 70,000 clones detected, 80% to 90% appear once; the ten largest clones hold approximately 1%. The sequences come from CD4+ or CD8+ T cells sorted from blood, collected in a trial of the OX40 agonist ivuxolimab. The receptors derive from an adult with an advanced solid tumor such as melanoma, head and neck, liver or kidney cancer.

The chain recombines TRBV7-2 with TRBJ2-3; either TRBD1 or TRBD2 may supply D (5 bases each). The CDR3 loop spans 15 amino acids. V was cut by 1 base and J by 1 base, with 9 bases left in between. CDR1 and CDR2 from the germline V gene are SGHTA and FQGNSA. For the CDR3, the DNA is TGTGCCAGCAGCTTAGTTGGGGGAGGCACAGATACGCAGTATTTT. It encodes CASSLVGGGTDTQYF. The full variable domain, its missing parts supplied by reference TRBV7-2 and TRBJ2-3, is GAGVSQSPSNKVTEKGKDVELRCDPISGHTALYWYRQSLGQGLEFLIYFQGNSAPDKSGLPSDRFSAERTGGSVSTLTIQRTQQEDSAVYLCASSLVGGGTDTQYFGPGTRLTVL.

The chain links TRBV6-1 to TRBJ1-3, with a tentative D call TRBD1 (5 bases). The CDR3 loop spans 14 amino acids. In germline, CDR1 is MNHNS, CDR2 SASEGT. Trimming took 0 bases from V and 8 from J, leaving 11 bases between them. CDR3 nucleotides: TGTGCCAGCAGTGAAGCTGGAGGGGAATACACCATATATTTT. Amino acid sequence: CASSEAGGEYTIYF.

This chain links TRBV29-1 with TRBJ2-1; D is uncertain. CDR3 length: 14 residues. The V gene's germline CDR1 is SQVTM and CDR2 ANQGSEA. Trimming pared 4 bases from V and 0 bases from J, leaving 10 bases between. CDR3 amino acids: CSVVGASSYNEQFF. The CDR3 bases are TGCAGCGTTGTCGGCGCCAGCTCCTACAATGAGCAGTTCTTC.

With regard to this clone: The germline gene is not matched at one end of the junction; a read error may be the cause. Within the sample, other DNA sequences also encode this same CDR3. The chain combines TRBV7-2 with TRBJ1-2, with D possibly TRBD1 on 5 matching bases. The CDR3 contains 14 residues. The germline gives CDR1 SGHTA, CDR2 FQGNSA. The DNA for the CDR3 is TGCGCCAGCAGCTTAGTAGGCCAGGGATATGGCTACACCTTC. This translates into CASSLVGQGYGYTF.